The rows below give T cell receptor beta chains drawn from one sample of a study of blood T cell repertoires in COVID-19. The protocol was immunoSEQ multiplex PCR, while the TCRdb copy is restricted to in-frame clones and leaves out a portion. The sample yields some 150,000 clones, around 81% seen once. The sample was peripheral blood. Source of these receptors: a woman in her sixties or seventies with acute or convalescent COVID-19. CDR3s include the opening cysteine and the closing phenylalanine or tryptophan. Fields, in order: CDR3 protein, CDR3 DNA, J gene, V gene, clone size, D gene. D genes are given only for firm matches. Not every row has a clone size; where given, it reads once, few, many or a size class.

CASSLNQGYTF	TGTGCCAGCAGTTTAAACCAGGGCTACACCTTC	TRBJ1-2	TRBV28	NA	NA
CASSKDRGYGYTF	TGTGCCAGCAGCAAGGACAGGGGATACGGCTACACCTTC	TRBJ1-2	TRBV5-8	NA	TRBD1
CASSPYPPGASGRAGPQYF	TGTGCCAGCAGTCCTTATCCCCCCGGGGCTAGCGGCCGCGCAGGCCCGCAGTATTTT	TRBJ2-3	TRBV27	NA	TRBD2
CARSSHGQGTGNTIYF	TGTGCCAGAAGCTCGCATGGACAGGGGACTGGAAACACCATATATTTT	TRBJ1-3	TRBV5-3	NA	TRBD1
CSVPRRVIGEQFF	TGCAGCGTCCCACGCAGGGTAATAGGGGAGCAGTTCTTC	TRBJ2-1	TRBV29-1	NA	NA
CASSPGTGGSPLHF	TGTGCCAGCAGTCCCGGGACAGGGGGATCACCCCTCCACTTT	TRBJ1-6	TRBV28	NA	TRBD1
CASSLELVGYETQYF	TGCGCCAGCAGCTTGGAACTAGTTGGTTATGAGACCCAGTACTTC	TRBJ2-5	TRBV5-1	NA	NA
CASRLTGYGNTIYF	TGTGCCAGCAGGCTGACAGGGTATGGAAACACCATATATTTT	TRBJ1-3	TRBV27	NA	TRBD1
CASRLLQGTEAFF	TGTGCCAGCAGGCTACTACAGGGCACTGAAGCTTTCTTT	TRBJ1-1	TRBV12-3/TRBV12-4	once	NA
CASSLRVTRDEQYF	TGTGCCAGCAGCCTCAGAGTGACCAGGGACGAGCAGTACTTC	TRBJ2-7	TRBV14	NA	NA
CASSLTGGYTF	TGTGCCAGCAGTTTGACAGGTGGCTACACCTTC	TRBJ1-2	TRBV28	NA	NA
CASSMTSGRPLSDTQYF	TGTGCCAGCAGTATGACTAGCGGGAGGCCCCTCTCAGATACGCAGTATTTT	TRBJ2-3	TRBV28	NA	TRBD2
CSVARPNYGYTF	TGCAGCGTTGCCAGGCCTAACTATGGCTACACCTTC	TRBJ1-2	TRBV29-1	NA	NA